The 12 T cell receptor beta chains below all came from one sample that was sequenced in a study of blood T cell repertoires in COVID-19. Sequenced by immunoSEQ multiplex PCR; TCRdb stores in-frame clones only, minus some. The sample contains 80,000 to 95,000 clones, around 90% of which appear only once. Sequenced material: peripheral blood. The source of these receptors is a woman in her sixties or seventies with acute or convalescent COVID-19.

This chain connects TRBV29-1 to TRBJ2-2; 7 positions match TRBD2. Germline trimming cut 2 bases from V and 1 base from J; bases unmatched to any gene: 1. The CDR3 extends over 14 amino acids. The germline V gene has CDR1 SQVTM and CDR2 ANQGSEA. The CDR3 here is CSVELAVNTGELFF. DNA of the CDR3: TGCAGCGTTGAACTAGCGGTGAACACCGGGGAGCTGTTTTTT.

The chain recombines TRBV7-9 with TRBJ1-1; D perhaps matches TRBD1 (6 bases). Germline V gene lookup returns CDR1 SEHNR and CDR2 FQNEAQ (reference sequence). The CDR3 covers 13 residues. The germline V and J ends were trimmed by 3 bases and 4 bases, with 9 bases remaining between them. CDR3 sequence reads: CASSFGGRTEAFF. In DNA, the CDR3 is TGTGCCAGCAGCTTTGGGGGCCGCACTGAAGCTTTCTTT. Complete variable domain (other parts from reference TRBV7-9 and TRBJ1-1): DTGVSQNPRHKITKRGQNVTFRCDPISEHNRLYWYRQTLGQGPEFLTYFQNEAQLEKSRLLSDRFSAERPKGSFSTLEIQRTEQGDSAMYLCASSFGGRTEAFFGQGTRLTVV.

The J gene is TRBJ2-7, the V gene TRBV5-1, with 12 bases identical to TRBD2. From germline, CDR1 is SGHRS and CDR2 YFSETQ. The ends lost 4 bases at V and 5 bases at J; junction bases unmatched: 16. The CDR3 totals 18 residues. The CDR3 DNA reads TGCGCCAGCAGCCTGAGCTCGAAGACTAGCGGGAGATCAGACGAGCAGTACTTC. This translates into CASSLSSKTSGRSDEQYF.

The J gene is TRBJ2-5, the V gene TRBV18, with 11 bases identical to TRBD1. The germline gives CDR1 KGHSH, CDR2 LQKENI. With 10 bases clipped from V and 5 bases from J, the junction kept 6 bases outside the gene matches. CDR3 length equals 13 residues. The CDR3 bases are TGTGCCACCGGACAGGGGGCAAAGGAGACCCAGTACTTC. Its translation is CATGQGAKETQYF.

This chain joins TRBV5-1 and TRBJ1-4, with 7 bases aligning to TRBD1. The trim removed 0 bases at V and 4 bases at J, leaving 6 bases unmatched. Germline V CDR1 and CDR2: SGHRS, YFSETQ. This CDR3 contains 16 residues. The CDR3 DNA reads TGCGCCAGCAGCTTGGCCTGGGACAGCGGTAATGAAAAACTGTTTTTT. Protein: CASSLAWDSGNEKLFF.

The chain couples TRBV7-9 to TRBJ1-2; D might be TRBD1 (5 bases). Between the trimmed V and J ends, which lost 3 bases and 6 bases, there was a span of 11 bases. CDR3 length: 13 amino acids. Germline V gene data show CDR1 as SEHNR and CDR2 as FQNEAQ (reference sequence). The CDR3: CASSFGKGHGYTF. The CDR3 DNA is TGTGCCAGCAGCTTTGGAAAGGGGCATGGCTACACCTTC.

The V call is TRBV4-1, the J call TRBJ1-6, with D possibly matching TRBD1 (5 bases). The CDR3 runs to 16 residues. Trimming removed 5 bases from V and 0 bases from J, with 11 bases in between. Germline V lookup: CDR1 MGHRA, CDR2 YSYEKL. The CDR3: CASSTGHSSYNSPLHF. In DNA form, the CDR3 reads TGCGCCAGCAGCACTGGACACAGCTCCTATAATTCACCCCTCCACTTT.

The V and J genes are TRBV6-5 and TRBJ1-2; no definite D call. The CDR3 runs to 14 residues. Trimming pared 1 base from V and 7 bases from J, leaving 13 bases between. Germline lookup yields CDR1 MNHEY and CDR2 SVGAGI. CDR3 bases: TGTGCCAGCAGTTACTACCCGGGGAGCCGTGGCTACACCTTC. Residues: CASSYYPGSRGYTF.

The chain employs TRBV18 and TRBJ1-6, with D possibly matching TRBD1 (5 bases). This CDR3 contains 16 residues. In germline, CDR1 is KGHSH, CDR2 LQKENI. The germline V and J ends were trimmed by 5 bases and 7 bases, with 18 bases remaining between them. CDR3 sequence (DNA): TGTGCCAGCTCAAGGGACTCGGCGACGAGAAATTCACCCCTCCACTTT. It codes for CASSRDSATRNSPLHF.

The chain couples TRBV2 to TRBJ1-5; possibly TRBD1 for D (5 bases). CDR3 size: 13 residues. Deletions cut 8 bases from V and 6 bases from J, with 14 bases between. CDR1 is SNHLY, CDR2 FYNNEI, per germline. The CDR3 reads CASLFDSTQPQHF. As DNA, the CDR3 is TGTGCCAGCCTTTTCGACAGTACTCAGCCCCAGCATTTT.

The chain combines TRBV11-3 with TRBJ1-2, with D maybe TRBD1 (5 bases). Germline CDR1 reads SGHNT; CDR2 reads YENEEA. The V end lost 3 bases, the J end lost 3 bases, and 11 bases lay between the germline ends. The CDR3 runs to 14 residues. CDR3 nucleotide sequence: TGTGCCAGCAGCTTGGGGTCGGGGGACTATGGCTACACCTTC. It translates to CASSLGSGDYGYTF.

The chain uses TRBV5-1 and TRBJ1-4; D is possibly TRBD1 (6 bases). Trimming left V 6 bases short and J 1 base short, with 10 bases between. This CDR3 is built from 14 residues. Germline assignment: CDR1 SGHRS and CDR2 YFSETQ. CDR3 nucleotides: TGCGCCAGCAAACAGGGCGAAACTAATGAAAAACTGTTTTTT. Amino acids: CASKQGETNEKLFF.